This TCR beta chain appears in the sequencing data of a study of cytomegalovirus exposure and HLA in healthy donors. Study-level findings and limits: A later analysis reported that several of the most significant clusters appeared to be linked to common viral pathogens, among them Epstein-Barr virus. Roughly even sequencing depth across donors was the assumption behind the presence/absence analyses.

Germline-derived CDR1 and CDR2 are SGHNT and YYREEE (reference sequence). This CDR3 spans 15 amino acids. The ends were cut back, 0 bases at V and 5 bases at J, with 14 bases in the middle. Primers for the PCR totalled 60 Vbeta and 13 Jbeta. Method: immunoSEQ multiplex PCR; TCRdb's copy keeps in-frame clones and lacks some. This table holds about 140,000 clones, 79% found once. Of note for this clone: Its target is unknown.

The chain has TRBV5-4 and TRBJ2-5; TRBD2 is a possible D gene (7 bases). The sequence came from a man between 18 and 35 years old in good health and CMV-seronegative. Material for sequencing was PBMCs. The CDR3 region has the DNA TGTGCCAGCAGCTTGGGGGGGGGCCAAGGGGAGACCCAGTACTTC. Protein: CASSLGGGQGETQYF. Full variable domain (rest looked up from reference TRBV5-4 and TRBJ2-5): ETGVTQSPTHLIKTRGQQVTLRCSSQSGHNTVSWYQQALGQGPQFIFQYYREEENGRGNFPPRFSGLQFPNYSSELNVNALELDDSALYLCASSLGGGQGETQYFGPGTRLLVL.